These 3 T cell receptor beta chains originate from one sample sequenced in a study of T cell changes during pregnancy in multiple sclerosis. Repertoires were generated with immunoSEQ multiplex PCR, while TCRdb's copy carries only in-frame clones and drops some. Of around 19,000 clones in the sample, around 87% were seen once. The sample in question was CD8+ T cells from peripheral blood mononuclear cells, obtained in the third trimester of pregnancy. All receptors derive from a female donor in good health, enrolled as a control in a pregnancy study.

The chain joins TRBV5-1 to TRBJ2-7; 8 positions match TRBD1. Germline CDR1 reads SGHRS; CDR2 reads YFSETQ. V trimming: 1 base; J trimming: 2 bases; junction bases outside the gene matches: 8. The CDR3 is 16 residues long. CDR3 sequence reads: CASSLLAGQGAYEQYF. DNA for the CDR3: TGCGCCAGCAGCTTGTTGGCTGGACAGGGAGCCTACGAGCAGTACTTC.

The CDR3 is CASSDDRETGELFF. The CDR3 region has the DNA TGTGCCAGCAGCGACGACAGGGAGACCGGGGAGCTGTTTTTT. V gene TRBV7-8 combines with J gene TRBJ2-2; TRBD1 agrees at 7 bases. Trimming cost V 5 bases and J 5 bases; bases outside gene matches: 5. Germline CDR1 and CDR2: SGHVS and FQNEAQ. The CDR3 totals 14 residues.

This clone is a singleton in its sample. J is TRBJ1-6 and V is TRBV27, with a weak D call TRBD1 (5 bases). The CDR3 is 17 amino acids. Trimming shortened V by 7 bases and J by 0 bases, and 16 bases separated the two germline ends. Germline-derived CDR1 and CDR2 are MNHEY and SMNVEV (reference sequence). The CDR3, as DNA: TGTGCCAGCACCCTAACCTCGGGGGGCTCCTATAATTCACCCCTCCACTTT. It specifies CASTLTSGGSYNSPLHF.